This TCR beta chain originates from a study of blood T cell repertoires in COVID-19. Study details: Nucleic acid was either cDNA or gDNA, and it came from T cells, B-cell-depleted T cells, or PBMCs.

Original handling: Nucleated cell number was recorded as an estimate derived from reference gene primer amplification. TCRdb's table, derived via immunoSEQ multiplex PCR, lists solely in-frame clones and lacks some. V, J and clone size were drawn from that table, and D and trimming were deduced from the DNA. Of around 220,000 clones listed, more than 60% are singletons. Germline V gene sequence: CDR1 MNHNS, CDR2 SASEGT. The V gene lost 2 bases and the J gene lost 7 bases, with 5 bases spanning the gap. The CDR3 contains 12 residues. The V call is TRBV6-1, the J call TRBJ1-4; D uncertain. This TCR came from a woman in her forties with active or convalescent COVID-19. The source material was peripheral blood. This CDR3 is CASSEQIEKLFF. DNA of the CDR3: TGTGCCAGCAGTGAACAGATTGAAAAACTGTTTTTT.